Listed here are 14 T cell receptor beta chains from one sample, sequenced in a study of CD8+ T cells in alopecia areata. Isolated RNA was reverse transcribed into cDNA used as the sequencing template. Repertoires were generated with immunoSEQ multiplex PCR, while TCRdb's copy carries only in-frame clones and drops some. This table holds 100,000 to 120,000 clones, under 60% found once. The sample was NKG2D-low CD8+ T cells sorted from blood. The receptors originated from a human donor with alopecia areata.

In DNA form, the CDR3 reads TGCGCCAGCAGCCACACTATTGAGCAGTTCTTC. It is translated as CASSHTIEQFF. V and J are TRBV4-1 and TRBJ2-1; D unresolved. Germline-derived CDR1 and CDR2 are MGHRA and YSYEKL. The CDR3 consists of 11 residues. The V end lost 3 bases, the J end lost 9 bases, and 6 bases lay between the germline ends.

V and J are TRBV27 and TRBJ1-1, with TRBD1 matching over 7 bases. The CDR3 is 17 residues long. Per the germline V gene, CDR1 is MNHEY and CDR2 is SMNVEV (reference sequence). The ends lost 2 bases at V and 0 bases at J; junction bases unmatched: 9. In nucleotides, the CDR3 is TGTGCCAGCAGTTTAACCGACAGGGTCGATATGAACACTGAAGCTTTCTTT. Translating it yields CASSLTDRVDMNTEAFF.

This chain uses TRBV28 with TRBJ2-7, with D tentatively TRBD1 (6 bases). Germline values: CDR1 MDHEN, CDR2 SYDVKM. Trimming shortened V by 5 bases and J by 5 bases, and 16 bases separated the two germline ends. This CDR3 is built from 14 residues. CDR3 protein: CASSQDPRGDEQYF. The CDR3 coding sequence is TGTGCCAGCAGTCAGGACCCCAGGGGAGACGAGCAGTACTTC.

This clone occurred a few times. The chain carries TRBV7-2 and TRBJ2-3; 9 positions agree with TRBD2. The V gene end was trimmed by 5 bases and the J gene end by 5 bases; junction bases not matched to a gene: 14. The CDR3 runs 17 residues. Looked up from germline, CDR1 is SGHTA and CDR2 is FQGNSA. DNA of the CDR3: TGTGCCAGCAGCCAGTGGGGCGGGAGGGCCTCCCTAGATACGCAGTATTTT. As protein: CASSQWGGRASLDTQYF. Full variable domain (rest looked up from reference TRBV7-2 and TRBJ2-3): GAGVSQSPSNKVTEKGKDVELRCDPISGHTALYWYRQSLGQGLEFLIYFQGNSAPDKSGLPSDRFSAERTGGSVSTLTIQRTQQEDSAVYLCASSQWGGRASLDTQYFGPGTRLTVL.

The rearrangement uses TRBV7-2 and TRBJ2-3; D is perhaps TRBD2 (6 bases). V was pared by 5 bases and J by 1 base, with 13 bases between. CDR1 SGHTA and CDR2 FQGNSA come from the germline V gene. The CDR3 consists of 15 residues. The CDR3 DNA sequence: TGTGCCAGCAGCCGAGGCTGGGGGGGCACAGATACGCAGTATTTT. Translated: CASSRGWGGTDTQYF.

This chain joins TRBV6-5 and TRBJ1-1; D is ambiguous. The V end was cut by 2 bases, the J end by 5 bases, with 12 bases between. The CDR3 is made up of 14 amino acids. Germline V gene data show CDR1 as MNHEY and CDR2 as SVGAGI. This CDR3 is CASSYPNAQTEAFF. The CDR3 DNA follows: TGTGCCAGCAGTTACCCCAATGCCCAGACTGAAGCTTTCTTT.

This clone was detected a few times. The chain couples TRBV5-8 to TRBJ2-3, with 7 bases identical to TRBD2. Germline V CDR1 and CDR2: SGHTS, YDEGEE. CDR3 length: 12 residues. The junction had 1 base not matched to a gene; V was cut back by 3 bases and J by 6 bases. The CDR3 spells CASSSLADTQYF. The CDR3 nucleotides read TGTGCCAGCAGCTCACTAGCGGATACGCAGTATTTT.

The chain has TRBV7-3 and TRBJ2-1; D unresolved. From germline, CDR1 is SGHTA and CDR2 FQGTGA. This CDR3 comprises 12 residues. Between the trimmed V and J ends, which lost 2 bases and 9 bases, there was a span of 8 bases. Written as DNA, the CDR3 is TGTGCCAGCAGCTTATCGTTGAGTGAGCAGTTCTTC. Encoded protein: CASSLSLSEQFF.

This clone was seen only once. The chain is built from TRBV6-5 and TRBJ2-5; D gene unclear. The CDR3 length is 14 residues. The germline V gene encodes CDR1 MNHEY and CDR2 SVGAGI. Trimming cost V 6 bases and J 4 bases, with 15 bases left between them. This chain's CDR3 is CASSPYGSGETQYF. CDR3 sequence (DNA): TGTGCCAGCAGCCCGTATGGTTCGGGAGAGACCCAGTACTTC.

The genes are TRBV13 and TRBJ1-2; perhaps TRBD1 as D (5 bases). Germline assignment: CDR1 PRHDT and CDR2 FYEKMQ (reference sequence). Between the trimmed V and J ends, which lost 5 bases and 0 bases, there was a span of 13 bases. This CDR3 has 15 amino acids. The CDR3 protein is CASSLAGTSNYGYTF. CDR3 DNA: TGTGCCAGCAGCCTGGCCGGGACTTCTAACTATGGCTACACCTTC.

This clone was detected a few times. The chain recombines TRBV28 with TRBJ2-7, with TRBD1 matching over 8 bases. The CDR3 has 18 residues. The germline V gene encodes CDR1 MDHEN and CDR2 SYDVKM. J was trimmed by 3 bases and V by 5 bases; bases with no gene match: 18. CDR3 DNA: TGTGCCAGCAGTGATACTATAACTGACAGGGGAGGCAGCTACGAGCAGTACTTC. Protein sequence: CASSDTITDRGGSYEQYF.

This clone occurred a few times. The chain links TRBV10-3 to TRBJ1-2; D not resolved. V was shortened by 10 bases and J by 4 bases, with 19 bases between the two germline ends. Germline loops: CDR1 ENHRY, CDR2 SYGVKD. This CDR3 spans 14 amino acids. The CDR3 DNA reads TGTGCCACGCCGGATATGGGCCTTGGCTATGGCTACACCTTC. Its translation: CATPDMGLGYGYTF.

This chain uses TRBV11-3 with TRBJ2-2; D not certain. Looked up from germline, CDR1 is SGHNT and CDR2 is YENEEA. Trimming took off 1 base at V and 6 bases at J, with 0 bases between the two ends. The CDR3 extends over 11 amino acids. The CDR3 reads CASSLAGELFF. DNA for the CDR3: TGTGCCAGCAGCTTAGCCGGGGAGCTGTTTTTT.

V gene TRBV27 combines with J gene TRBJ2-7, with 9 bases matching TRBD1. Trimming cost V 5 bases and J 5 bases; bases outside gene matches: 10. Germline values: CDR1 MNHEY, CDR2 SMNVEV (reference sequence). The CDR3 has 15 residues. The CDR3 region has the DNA TGTGCCAGCAGTAACCCCGGGACAGGGAATCACGAGCAGTACTTC. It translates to CASSNPGTGNHEQYF.